The 18 T cell receptor beta chains below were found in one sample sequenced in a study of T-cell reconstitution after alpha-beta-depleted transplantation in children. Unique molecular identifiers were used in preparing the TCRbeta library. Via MiXCR, TCRdb re-called the PCR reads, giving one row per CDR3 protein. In the table there are around 440,000 distinct CDR3 sequences, around 15% of which are singletons. The starting material was PBMCs, mostly from graft donor cells, obtained 360 days after TCRalphabeta/CD19-depleted stem cell transplant. Every receptor here comes from a boy under two years old who had a stem cell transplant for Wiskott-Aldrich syndrome, so the T cells may come from the graft donor.

This clonotype showed up just a few times. This chain uses TRBV27 with TRBJ2-1; the D gene is possibly TRBD2 (7 bases). There are 16 residues in the CDR3. The ends were cut back, 3 bases at V and 7 bases at J, with 19 bases in the middle. Germline lookup yields CDR1 MNHEY and CDR2 SMNVEV (reference sequence). The CDR3 reads CASSFGGRGAGNEQFF. CDR3 nucleotides: TGTGCCAGCAGTTTCGGGGGCAGGGGAGCGGGAAATGAGCAGTTCTTC.

This sequence joins TRBV6-2 or TRBV6-3 and TRBJ2-5; D is perhaps TRBD1 or TRBD2 (6 bases each). Trimming cost V 6 bases and J 2 bases, with 16 bases left between them. The CDR3 spans 15 residues. Germline V gene lookup returns CDR1 MNHEY and CDR2 SVGEGT. The CDR3 spells CASSLRGRLQETQYF. The CDR3 DNA follows: TGTGCCAGCAGCCTTAGGGGGAGGCTTCAAGAGACCCAGTACTTC.

The chain couples TRBV5-3 to TRBJ1-5; unclear D gene. TRBV5-3 is filed as an ORF, its function uncertain. Trimming took 0 bases from V and 5 from J, leaving 3 bases between them. This CDR3 comprises 12 residues. In DNA, the CDR3 is TGTGCCAGAAGCTTGGGGTATCAGCCCCAGCATTTT. Residues: CARSLGYQPQHF.

This clonotype was counted many times. The rearrangement joins TRBV6-5 to TRBJ1-6; possible D gene TRBD1, 5 bases. Germline V gene data show CDR1 as MNHEY and CDR2 as SVGAGI. The CDR3 runs 14 residues. Deletions cut 2 bases from V and 14 bases from J, with 16 bases between. Written as DNA, the CDR3 is TGTGCCAGCAGTTACGGGGGTCCCCTTTTGACCCTCCACTTT. It codes for CASSYGGPLLTLHF.

The genes are TRBV11-2 and TRBJ2-2; unclear D gene. This CDR3 region has 19 residues. Germline-derived CDR1 and CDR2 are SGHAT and FQNNGV. Deletions cut 5 bases from V and 1 base from J, with 23 bases between. Written as DNA, the CDR3 is TGTGCCAGCAGCCCTAGACACCTACTACTACCCCTGAACACCGGGGAGCTGTTTTTT. Translating it yields CASSPRHLLLPLNTGELFF. The variable domain in full, with the rest retrieved from reference TRBV11-2 and TRBJ2-2, is EAGVAQSPRYKIIEKRQSVAFWCNPISGHATLYWYQQILGQGPKLLIQFQNNGVVDDSQLPKDRFSAERLKGVDSTLKIQPAKLEDSAVYLCASSPRHLLLPLNTGELFFGEGSRLTVL.

This clonotype was seen a handful of times. The chain uses TRBV28 and TRBJ1-4; a weak D match, TRBD1 (5 bases). V lost 3 bases to trimming and J lost 6 bases, with 14 bases between them. CDR3 length: 15 residues. The V gene's germline CDR1 is MDHEN and CDR2 SYDVKM. The CDR3 region has the DNA TGTGCCAGCAGTTTCCGGGGAGAAGGGGATGAAAAACTGTTTTTT. Encoded protein: CASSFRGEGDEKLFF. The full variable domain, in which reference TRBV28 and TRBJ1-4 provide the parts outside the CDR3, is DVKVTQSSRYLVKRTGEKVFLECVQDMDHENMFWYRQDPGLGLRLIYFSYDVKMKEKGDIPEGYSVSREKKERFSLILESASTNQTSMYLCASSFRGEGDEKLFFGSGTQLSVL.

The chain carries TRBV7-8 and TRBJ2-5; 10 bases map to TRBD2. CDR1 SGHVS and CDR2 FQNEAQ come from the germline V gene. The CDR3 consists of 17 residues. The V gene end was trimmed by 2 bases and the J gene end by 2 bases; junction bases not matched to a gene: 8. CDR3 sequence reads: CASSLWRTSGIQETQYF. The CDR3 coding sequence is TGTGCCAGCAGCTTATGGAGGACTAGCGGAATACAAGAGACCCAGTACTTC.

The chain is built from TRBV4-1 and TRBJ1-1; no definite D call. CDR3 length equals 14 residues. Germline values: CDR1 MGHRA, CDR2 YSYEKL. V shed 3 bases and J shed 4 bases, with 12 bases lying between them. The CDR3 sequence: CASSHFPRSTEAFF. The CDR3 nucleotides are TGCGCCAGCAGCCATTTCCCGCGGAGCACTGAAGCTTTCTTT.

A few counts support this clonotype. J is TRBJ1-3 and V is TRBV12-3 or TRBV12-4; no reliable D call. There are 12 residues in the CDR3. Deletions cut 4 bases from V and 5 bases from J, with 6 bases between. For the CDR3, the DNA is TGTGCCAGCAGTTGGGTCCGAAACACCATATATTTT. Amino acids: CASSWVRNTIYF.

This clonotype was counted a few times. The CDR3 here is CASSLRACSGDTQYF. CDR3 DNA: TGTGCCAGCAGTTTAAGGGCCTGTTCAGGAGATACGCAGTATTTT. The V and J genes are TRBV12-3 or TRBV12-4 and TRBJ2-3; no definite D call. The CDR3 extends over 15 amino acids. Trimming cost V 2 bases and J 5 bases, with 14 bases left between them.

This rearrangement joins TRBV30 to TRBJ1-1, with D perhaps matching TRBD1 (5 bases). Germline assignment: CDR1 GTSNPN and CDR2 SVGIG (reference sequence). Deletions cut 2 bases from V and 7 bases from J, with 11 bases between. The CDR3 length is 12 residues. DNA of the CDR3: TGTGCCTGGAGTATCGGGACTGATGAAGCTTTCTTT. Encoded protein: CAWSIGTDEAFF.

The chain recombines TRBV5-1 with TRBJ2-2; the match to TRBD1 covers 7 bases. The V segment lost 4 bases and the J segment 0 bases; nucleotides outside the gene matches: 6. Germline loops: CDR1 SGHRS, CDR2 YFSETQ. The CDR3 extends over 16 amino acids. In nucleotides, the CDR3 is TGCGCCAGCAGCCACAGGGGACACCCGAACACCGGGGAGCTGTTTTTT. Translation gives CASSHRGHPNTGELFF.

This rearrangement joins TRBV6-5 to TRBJ1-5, with D unresolved. Trimming cost V 7 bases and J 9 bases, with 7 bases left between them. There are 10 residues in the CDR3. Germline V lookup: CDR1 MNHEY, CDR2 SVGAGI. CDR3: CASKKPPQHF. CDR3 coding DNA: TGTGCCAGCAAAAAACCGCCCCAGCATTTT.

The chain employs TRBV27 and TRBJ2-5; 13 nucleotides line up with TRBD2. CDR1 MNHEY and CDR2 SMNVEV come from the germline V gene (reference sequence). V dropped 6 bases and J dropped 1; count of bases not matched to a gene: 5. CDR3 size: 16 residues. The CDR3 coding sequence is TGTGCCAGCAGGATGGGACTAGCGGGGATCCAAGAGACCCAGTACTTC. Its protein is CASRMGLAGIQETQYF.

This clonotype turned up a few times. The chain employs TRBV11-3 and TRBJ1-1, with D perhaps TRBD1 (6 bases). V shed 2 bases and J shed 6 bases, with 16 bases lying between them. The V gene's germline CDR1 is SGHNT and CDR2 YENEEA. The CDR3 length is 15 residues. CDR3 DNA: TGTGCCAGCAGCTTAAGGGGGATGAGGGACGCTGAAGCTTTCTTT. Protein: CASSLRGMRDAEAFF. The full variable domain, completed using reference TRBV11-3 and TRBJ1-1, is EAGVVQSPRYKIIEKKQPVAFWCNPISGHNTLYWYLQNLGQGPELLIRYENEEAVDDSQLPKDRFSAERLKGVDSTLKIQPAELGDSAVYLCASSLRGMRDAEAFFGQGTRLTVV.

This chain connects TRBV4-1 to TRBJ2-3; TRBD2 aligns across 12 bases. The germline V gene has CDR1 MGHRA and CDR2 YSYEKL. The length of the CDR3 is 13 residues. V gave up 3 bases and J gave up 13 bases; unmatched junction bases: 5. CDR3 bases: TGCGCCAGCAGCCAGACAGGACTAGCGGGAAAGTATTTT. This codes for CASSQTGLAGKYF.

CDR3 sequence reads: CASSSYPLAGAHNEQFF. The DNA for the CDR3 is TGTGCCAGCAGTTCATACCCTCTAGCGGGGGCCCACAATGAGCAGTTCTTC. This rearrangement joins TRBV6-5 to TRBJ2-1, with 10 nucleotides matching TRBD2. CDR1 and CDR2 from the germline V gene are MNHEY and SVGAGI. The V and J ends lost 4 bases and 5 bases, in that order; junction bases with no gene match: 11. The CDR3 runs 17 residues.

The chain couples TRBV5-1 to TRBJ2-1; TRBD2 matches at 12 bases. The CDR3 runs 19 residues. Germline loops: CDR1 SGHRS, CDR2 YFSETQ. With V trimmed by 0 bases and J by 8 bases, 15 bases remained unmatched. This CDR3 reads CASSLGLAGGPSAGDEQFF. As DNA, the CDR3 is TGCGCCAGCAGCTTGGGGCTAGCGGGAGGGCCGAGTGCTGGCGATGAGCAGTTCTTC.